This T cell receptor beta chain was observed in a study of T cells in Graves' hyperthyroidism and ophthalmopathy. Study-wide results and limits: From stable hyperthyroidism, ophthalmopathy was set apart by a 13 V-J model.

Of note for this clonotype: Its specificity is not known. A much larger clone differs from this one at a single base, so this may be a read error.

Stable Graves' hyperthyroidism meant no ophthalmopathy progression within 18 months. Patients were excluded for uncontrolled infection, other autoimmune disease, pregnancy or lactation. This CDR3 region has 13 residues. The V end was cut by 6 bases, the J end by 0 bases, with 8 bases between. Looked up from germline, CDR1 is LNHDA and CDR2 is SQIVND (reference sequence). Amplification of TCR beta CDR3 regions used RNA as the template. First-round RT-PCR targeting the TCR CDR3 was performed with the HTBI primer set. TCRdb re-called the multiplex PCR reads with MiXCR, one entry per CDR3 protein. The repertoire holds approximately 590,000 distinct CDR3 sequences, with around 45% as singletons.

Sequencing used peripheral blood or thyroid tissue (not recorded which). The TCR sequence derives from a woman aged 18-29 years with Graves' hyperthyroidism. V gene TRBV19 combines with J gene TRBJ1-2; D unclear. CDR3: CASRSQTNYGYTF. In DNA, the CDR3 is TGTGCCAGTAGGAGTCAGACTAACTATGGCTACACCTTC.